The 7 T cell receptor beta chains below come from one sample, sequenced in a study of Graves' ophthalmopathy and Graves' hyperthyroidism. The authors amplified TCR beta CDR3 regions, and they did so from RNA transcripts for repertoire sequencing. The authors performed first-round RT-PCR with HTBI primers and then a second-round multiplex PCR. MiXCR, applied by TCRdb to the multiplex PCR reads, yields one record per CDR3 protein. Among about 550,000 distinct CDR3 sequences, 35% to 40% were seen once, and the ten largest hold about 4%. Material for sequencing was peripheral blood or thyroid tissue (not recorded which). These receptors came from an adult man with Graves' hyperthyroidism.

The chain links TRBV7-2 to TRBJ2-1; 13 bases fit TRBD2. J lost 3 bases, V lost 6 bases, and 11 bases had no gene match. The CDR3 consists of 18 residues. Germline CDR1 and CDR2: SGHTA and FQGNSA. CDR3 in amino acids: CASSLYFRTSGSYNEQFF. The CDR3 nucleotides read TGTGCCAGCAGTCTTTACTTCCGGACTAGCGGGAGCTACAATGAGCAGTTCTTC. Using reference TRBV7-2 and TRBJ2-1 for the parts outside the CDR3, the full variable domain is GAGVSQSPSNKVTEKGKDVELRCDPISGHTALYWYRQSLGQGLEFLIYFQGNSAPDKSGLPSDRFSAERTGGSVSTLTIQRTQQEDSAVYLCASSLYFRTSGSYNEQFFGPGTRLTVL.

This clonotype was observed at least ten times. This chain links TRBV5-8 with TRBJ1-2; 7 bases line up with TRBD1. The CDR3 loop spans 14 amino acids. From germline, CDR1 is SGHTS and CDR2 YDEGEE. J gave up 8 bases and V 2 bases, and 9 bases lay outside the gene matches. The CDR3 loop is CASSLRQGHGGYTF. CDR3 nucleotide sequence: TGTGCCAGCAGCTTAAGACAGGGACATGGAGGCTACACCTTC.

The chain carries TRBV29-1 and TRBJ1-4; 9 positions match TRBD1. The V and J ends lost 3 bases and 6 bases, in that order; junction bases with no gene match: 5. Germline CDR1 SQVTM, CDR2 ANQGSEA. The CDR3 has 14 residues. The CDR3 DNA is TGCAGCGTTGAGAGGGGACAGGGATATGAAAAACTGTTTTTT. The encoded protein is CSVERGQGYEKLFF.

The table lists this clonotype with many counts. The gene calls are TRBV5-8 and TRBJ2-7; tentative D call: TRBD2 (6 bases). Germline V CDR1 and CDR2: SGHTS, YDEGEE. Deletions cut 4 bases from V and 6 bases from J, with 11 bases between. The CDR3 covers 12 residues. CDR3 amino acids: CASSRLESEQYF. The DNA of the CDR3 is TGTGCCAGCAGCCGACTAGAATCCGAGCAGTACTTC.

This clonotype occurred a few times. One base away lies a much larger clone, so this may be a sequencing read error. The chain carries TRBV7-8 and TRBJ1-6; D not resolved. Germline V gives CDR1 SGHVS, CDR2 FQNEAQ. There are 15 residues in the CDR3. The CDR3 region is CASSPSNSGNSPLRF. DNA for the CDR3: TGTGCCAGCAGCCCCTCTAATTCCGGGAATTCACCCCTCCGCTTT.

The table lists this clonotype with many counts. DNA for the CDR3: TGCAGTGCCCCGGAGTGGGTAGCGGGTGGTGAGACCCAGTACTTC. Encoded protein: CSAPEWVAGGETQYF. V usage is TRBV20-1 and J usage is TRBJ2-5; 7 positions agree with TRBD2. The trim removed 6 bases at V and 5 bases at J, leaving 15 bases unmatched. The CDR3 loop spans 15 amino acids. Germline loops: CDR1 DFQATT, CDR2 SNEGSKA (reference sequence).

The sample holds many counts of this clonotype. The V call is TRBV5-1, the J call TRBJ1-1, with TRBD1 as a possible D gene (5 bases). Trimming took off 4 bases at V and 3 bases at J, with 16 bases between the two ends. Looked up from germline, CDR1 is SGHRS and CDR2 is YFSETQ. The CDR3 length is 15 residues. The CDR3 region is CASSPVPQGDTEAFF. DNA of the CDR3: TGCGCCAGCAGCCCAGTTCCCCAAGGGGACACTGAAGCTTTCTTT.